This paragraph covers one TCR beta chain sequence. TCRdb keeps only in-frame clones here, not all; method: immunoSEQ multiplex PCR. The table has about 260,000 clones, approximately 89% seen once; the top ten hold over 2%. This sample was taken from a study of blood T cell repertoires in COVID-19. About the research overall: Donors in the United States, Italy and Spain gave samples during acute or convalescent COVID-19.

Germline V lookup: CDR1 MNHNY, CDR2 SVGAGI (reference sequence). Losses at the gene ends were 6 bases for V and 2 bases for J; bases not matched to a gene: 7. This CDR3 is built from 16 residues. The chain couples TRBV6-6 to TRBJ1-5; TRBD1 matches 10 bases. This TCR derives from a woman aged 50 to 60 with acute or convalescent COVID-19. The sequenced sample consisted of peripheral blood. DNA for the CDR3: TGTGCCAGCAGCCCTCGACAGGGGGCAGGCAATCAGCCCCAGCATTTT. Protein product: CASSPRQGAGNQPQHF.